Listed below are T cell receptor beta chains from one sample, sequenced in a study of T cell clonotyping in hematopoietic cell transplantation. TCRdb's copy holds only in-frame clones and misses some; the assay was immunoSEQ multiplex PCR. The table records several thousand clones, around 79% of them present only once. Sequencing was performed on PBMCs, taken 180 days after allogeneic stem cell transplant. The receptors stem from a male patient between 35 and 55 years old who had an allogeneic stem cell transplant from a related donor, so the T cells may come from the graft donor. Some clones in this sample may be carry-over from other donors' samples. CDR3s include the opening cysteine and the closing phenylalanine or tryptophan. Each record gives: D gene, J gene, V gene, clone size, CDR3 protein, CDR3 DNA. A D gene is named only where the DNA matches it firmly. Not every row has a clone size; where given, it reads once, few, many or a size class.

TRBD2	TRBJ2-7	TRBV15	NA	CATSRGLALEQYF	TGTGCCACCAGCAGAGGACTAGCTCTCGAGCAGTACTTC
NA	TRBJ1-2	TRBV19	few	CASSKAGAQGYGYTF	TGTGCCAGTAGTAAGGCAGGCGCCCAGGGCTATGGCTACACCTTC
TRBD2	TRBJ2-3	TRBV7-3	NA	CASSPGGSGPTDTQYF	TGTGCCAGCAGCCCCGGGGGGTCCGGACCCACAGATACGCAGTATTTT
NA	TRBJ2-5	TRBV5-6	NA	CASSTHLSLRETQYF	TGTGCCAGCAGCACCCACCTTAGCCTGAGAGAGACCCAGTACTTC
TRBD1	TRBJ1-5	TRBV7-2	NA	CASSPQGLGQPQHF	TGTGCCAGCAGCCCACAGGGGTTGGGTCAGCCCCAGCATTTT
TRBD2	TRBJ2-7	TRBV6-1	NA	CASMGGGTATYEQYF	TGTGCCAGCATGGGGGGGGGAACAGCGACCTACGAGCAGTACTTC
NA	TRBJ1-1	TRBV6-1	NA	CASRRGRDTEAFF	TGTGCCAGCAGGAGGGGCCGGGACACTGAAGCTTTCTTT
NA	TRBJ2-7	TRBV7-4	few	CASSPWDLSSYEQYF	TGTGCCAGCAGCCCCTGGGACTTGAGCTCCTACGAGCAGTACTTC
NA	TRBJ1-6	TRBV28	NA	CASRGFRGSESPLHF	TGTGCCAGTCGGGGTTTTAGGGGATCGGAGTCACCCCTCCACTTT
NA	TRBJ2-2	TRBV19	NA	CASSIQGHFGELFF	TGTGCCAGTAGTATACAGGGGCACTTCGGGGAGCTGTTTTTT
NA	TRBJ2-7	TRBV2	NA	CASRPDNGYEQYF	TGTGCCAGCAGGCCGGATAACGGTTACGAGCAGTACTTC
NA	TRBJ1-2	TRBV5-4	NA	CASSNGGSRNYGYTF	TGTGCCAGCAGCAATGGGGGCAGTCGGAACTATGGCTACACCTTC
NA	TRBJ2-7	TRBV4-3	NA	CASSHGHLGSYEQYF	TGCGCCAGCAGCCATGGACACTTAGGCTCCTACGAGCAGTACTTC
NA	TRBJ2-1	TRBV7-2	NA	CASSLVRAGTREQFF	TGTGCCAGCAGCTTAGTGAGGGCAGGGACGCGAGAGCAGTTCTTC
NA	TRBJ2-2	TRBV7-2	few	CASSADRVNTGELFF	TGTGCCAGCAGCGCGGACAGAGTTAACACCGGGGAGCTGTTTTTT
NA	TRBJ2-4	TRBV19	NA	CASNSNLAKNIQYF	TGTGCCAGTAATTCCAATCTAGCCAAAAACATTCAGTACTTC
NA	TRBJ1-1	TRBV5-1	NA	CASSWRGGDTEAFF	TGCGCCAGCAGCTGGAGGGGGGGGGACACTGAAGCTTTCTTT
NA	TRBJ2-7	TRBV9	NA	CASSVDLSPSYEQYF	TGTGCCAGCAGTGTGGACTTATCCCCCTCCTACGAGCAGTACTTC
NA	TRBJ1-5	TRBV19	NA	CASSYARSRDRNQPQHF	TGTGCCAGTAGCTATGCCCGTTCCAGGGATCGGAATCAGCCCCAGCATTTT
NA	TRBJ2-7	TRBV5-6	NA	CASSLAYEQYF	TGTGCCAGCAGCTTGGCCTACGAGCAGTACTTC
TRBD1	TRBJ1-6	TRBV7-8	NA	CASSRPTGGNSPLHF	TGTGCCAGCAGCCGCCCTACAGGGGGGAATTCACCCCTCCACTTT
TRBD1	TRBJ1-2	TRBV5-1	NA	CASSFGQGGNYGYTF	TGCGCCAGCAGCTTCGGACAGGGGGGGAACTATGGCTACACCTTC
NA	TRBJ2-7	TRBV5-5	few	CASSSEKVEGSYEQYF	TGTGCCAGCAGCTCCGAGAAAGTAGAGGGTTCCTACGAGCAGTACTTC
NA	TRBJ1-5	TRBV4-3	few	CASSQDRDQPQHF	TGCGCCAGCAGCCAAGATCGTGATCAGCCCCAGCATTTT
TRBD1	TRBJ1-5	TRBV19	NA	CASSILGTGGRNQPQHF	TGTGCCAGTAGTATACTCGGGACAGGGGGCCGCAATCAGCCCCAGCATTTT
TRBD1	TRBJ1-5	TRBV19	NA	CASTGGAQGNQPQHF	TGTGCCAGTACCGGGGGAGCACAGGGGAATCAGCCCCAGCATTTT
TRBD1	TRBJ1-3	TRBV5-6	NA	CASSPYLTGLSGNTIYF	TGTGCCAGCAGCCCCTACCTGACAGGGCTCTCTGGAAACACCATATATTTT
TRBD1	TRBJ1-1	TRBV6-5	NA	CASSPRDRGNTEAFF	TGTGCCAGCAGTCCCCGGGACAGGGGGAACACTGAAGCTTTCTTT
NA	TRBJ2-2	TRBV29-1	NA	CSGGNTGELFF	TGCAGCGGAGGGAACACCGGGGAGCTGTTTTTT
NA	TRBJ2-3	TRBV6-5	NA	CASSFLFRPDTQYF	TGTGCCAGCAGTTTCCTGTTCCGGCCGGATACGCAGTATTTT
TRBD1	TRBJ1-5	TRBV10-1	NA	CASGGQGPDQPQHF	TGCGCCAGCGGGGGACAGGGGCCCGATCAGCCCCAGCATTTT
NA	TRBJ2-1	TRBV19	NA	CASSIRINEQFF	TGTGCCAGTAGTATTAGGATCAATGAGCAGTTCTTC
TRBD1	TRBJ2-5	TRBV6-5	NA	CASKPPGTGAETQYF	TGTGCCAGCAAGCCACCGGGGACAGGGGCCGAGACCCAGTACTTC
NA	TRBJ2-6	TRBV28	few	CASSSLINREDSAGANVLTF	TGTGCCAGCAGTTCCCTAATTAACAGGGAAGACTCTGCTGGGGCCAACGTCCTGACTTTC
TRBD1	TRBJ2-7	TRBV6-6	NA	CASSSRDRGIHEQYF	TGTGCCAGCAGTTCACGGGACAGGGGGATCCACGAGCAGTACTTC
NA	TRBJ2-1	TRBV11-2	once	CASSPRVGGGNEQFF	TGTGCCAGCAGCCCCAGGGTCGGGGGCGGGAATGAGCAGTTCTTC
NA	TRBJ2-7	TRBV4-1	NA	CASSQGDFNYEQYF	TGCGCCAGCAGCCAAGGGGACTTTAACTACGAGCAGTACTTC
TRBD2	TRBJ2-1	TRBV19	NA	CASSITGGAYNEQFF	TGTGCCAGTAGTATAACCGGGGGGGCTTACAATGAGCAGTTCTTC
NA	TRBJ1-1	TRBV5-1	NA	CASSLQGMNTEAFF	TGCGCCAGCAGCTTGCAGGGGATGAACACTGAAGCTTTCTTT
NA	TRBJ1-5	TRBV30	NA	CAWSEAKGLGPQHF	TGTGCCTGGAGTGAGGCCAAGGGGTTGGGGCCCCAGCATTTT
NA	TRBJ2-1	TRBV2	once	CASSEWKVATAVPEQFF	TGTGCCAGCAGTGAATGGAAGGTTGCGACAGCCGTCCCCGAGCAGTTCTTC
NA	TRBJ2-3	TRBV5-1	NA	CASSFEGERSTDTQYF	TGCGCCAGCAGCTTCGAGGGGGAGAGGTCCACAGATACGCAGTATTTT
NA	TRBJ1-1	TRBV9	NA	CASSVGGAAVNTEAFF	TGTGCCAGCAGCGTGGGGGGGGCAGCCGTGAACACTGAAGCTTTCTTT
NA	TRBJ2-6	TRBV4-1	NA	CASSPRQDPGANVLTF	TGCGCCAGCAGCCCCCGACAGGACCCTGGGGCCAACGTCCTGACTTTC
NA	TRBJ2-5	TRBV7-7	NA	CASSYGGVETQYF	TGTGCTAGCAGTTACGGAGGGGTGGAGACCCAGTACTTC
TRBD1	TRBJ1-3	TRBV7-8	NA	CASKDRVGNTIYF	TGTGCCAGCAAGGACAGGGTTGGAAACACCATATATTTT